These T cell receptor beta chains were read from a single sample in a study of CD8 T cells in Susac syndrome. One entry per CDR3 protein, called by TCRdb with MiXCR from the immunoSEQ multiplex PCR reads. The sample holds 150,000 or so distinct CDR3 sequences, 85% to 95% seen once. Sequences were obtained from CD4+ T cells from PBMCs. These receptors all come from a human donor with Susac syndrome. Each CDR3 is given with its conserved first and last residue. The order of the fields is J gene, clone size, V gene, D gene, CDR3 DNA, CDR3 protein. D genes are given only for firm matches. Rows give clone size only sometimes, using once, few, many, or a class for an expanded clone.

TRBJ2-5,-,TRBV7-2,-,TGTGCCAGCAGTTACGGGGGCAGGGGCCAAGAGACCCAGTACTTC,CASSYGGRGQETQYF
TRBJ1-2,-,TRBV7-2,TRBD1,TGTGCCAGCAGCCCGGACAGGCAGTGGGGCTACACCTTC,CASSPDRQWGYTF
TRBJ2-2,-,TRBV25-1,TRBD2,TGTGCCAGCAGTAGCGGGAGGGATGCCGGGGAGCTGTTTTTT,CASSSGRDAGELFF
TRBJ2-2,-,TRBV30,TRBD1,TGTGCCAGACAGGGGCGAATGAGGGCCGGGGAGCTGTTTTTT,CARQGRMRAGELFF
TRBJ2-1,-,TRBV5-4,TRBD2,TGTGCCAGCAGCTTGGGCTCTAGCGGGACCTACAATGAGCAGTTCTTC,CASSLGSSGTYNEQFF
TRBJ1-1,-,TRBV12-3/TRBV12-4,-,TGTGCCAGCAGTTTTCGGGGGGTGAACACTGAAGCTTTCTTT,CASSFRGVNTEAFF
TRBJ2-1,-,TRBV5-6,-,TGTGCCAGCAGCCAGAGTTGGAACAATGAGCAGTTCTTC,CASSQSWNNEQFF
TRBJ2-7,-,TRBV15,-,TGTGCCACCAGCAGCCGACAGCTTTCTCACTACGAGCAGTACTTC,CATSSRQLSHYEQYF
TRBJ2-4,once,TRBV29-1,-,TGCAGCGTTGAGACCGGGTCCAAAAACATTCAGTACTTC,CSVETGSKNIQYF
TRBJ1-2,-,TRBV20-1,TRBD1,TGCAGTGCCCAGAACAGGGGGGGCAACTATGGCTACACCTTC,CSAQNRGGNYGYTF
TRBJ2-2,-,TRBV12-3/TRBV12-4,TRBD2,TGTGCCAGCAGTCCCCGGGGGGGCACCGGGGAGCTGTTTTTT,CASSPRGGTGELFF
TRBJ1-1,-,TRBV29-1,-,TGCAGCGTTGGGAACGCATTGAACACTGAAGCTTTCTTT,CSVGNALNTEAFF
TRBJ2-5,-,TRBV30,-,TGTGCCTGGAGTAAAAGGAGTCAAGAGACCCAGTACTTC,CAWSKRSQETQYF
TRBJ1-6,once,TRBV3-1,TRBD1,TGTGCCAGCAGTCAACAACTGGGACAGTCCGCATGGAGACCCCTCCACTTT,CASSQQLGQSAWRPLHF
TRBJ2-3,-,TRBV20-1,-,TGCAGTGCTAACAGACTAGAACGCTCCACAGATACGCAGTATTTT,CSANRLERSTDTQYF
TRBJ2-5,-,TRBV15,TRBD1,TGTGCCACCAGCAGAGCAGGGGGTGAGACCCAGTACTTC,CATSRAGGETQYF
TRBJ2-7,-,TRBV12-3/TRBV12-4,-,TGTGCCAGCAGTCCAAGGTACGAGCAGTACTTC,CASSPRYEQYF
TRBJ2-1,-,TRBV4-2,TRBD2,TGTGCCAGCAGCCAAGGACTAGCGGGGGGGCCATCCTTC,CASSQGLAGGPSF
TRBJ2-7,-,TRBV30,TRBD1,TGTGCCTGGAGTCGGGACAGCCGGTGGGAGTACGAGCAGTACTTC,CAWSRDSRWEYEQYF
TRBJ1-3,-,TRBV3-1,-,TGTGCCAGCAGCCCCATGACAGGCCCCTCTGGAAACACCATATATTTT,CASSPMTGPSGNTIYF
TRBJ2-4,few,TRBV11-2,TRBD2,TGTGCCAGCAGCTCGTTTGGGACTAGCGCTCCTCTAGCCAAAAACATTCAGTACTTC,CASSSFGTSAPLAKNIQYF
TRBJ1-3,-,TRBV4-1,-,TGCGCCAGCAGCCCTGGTCGGAGCCAGGCTGGAAACACCATATATTTT,CASSPGRSQAGNTIYF
TRBJ1-1,-,TRBV20-1,TRBD1,TGCAGTGCTAGAGATGGGACAGGGTGGACTGAAGCTTTCTTT,CSARDGTGWTEAFF
TRBJ1-1,-,TRBV30,-,TGTGCCTGGAATTCGGAGGGCACTGAAGCTTTCTTT,CAWNSEGTEAFF
TRBJ2-7,-,TRBV20-1,TRBD2,TGCAGTGCTCAGGGGACTAGCGGGAGGATATACGAGCAGTACTTC,CSAQGTSGRIYEQYF
TRBJ1-5,-,TRBV19,TRBD1,TGTGCCAGTAGCCTCGGGACAGGGGGAAGCAATCAGCCCCAGCATTTT,CASSLGTGGSNQPQHF
TRBJ1-5,-,TRBV18,TRBD1,TGTGCCAGCTCACCATGGCCAGGGGGCCGCGGCAATCAGCCCCAGCATTTT,CASSPWPGGRGNQPQHF
TRBJ2-1,-,TRBV13,TRBD2,TGTGCCAGCAGCGATAGCGGGAGGGGGTACAATGAGCAGTTCTTC,CASSDSGRGYNEQFF
TRBJ2-5,-,TRBV3-1,TRBD2,TGTGCCAGCAGCCAGGGCCCCGGGGGGGAGACCCAGTACTTC,CASSQGPGGETQYF
TRBJ2-7,-,TRBV18,TRBD1,TGTGCCAGCTCACCGGCCGGGACAGGAGCCTACGAGCAGTACTTC,CASSPAGTGAYEQYF
TRBJ2-1,-,TRBV5-6,TRBD2,TGTGCCAGCAGCTTACTGGGGGGGGATGGTCCGAATGAGCAGTTCTTC,CASSLLGGDGPNEQFF
TRBJ1-2,-,TRBV4-1,TRBD1,TGCGCCAGCAGCCAAGGTCAGGGGGTGGACTATGGCTACACCTTC,CASSQGQGVDYGYTF
TRBJ2-1,-,TRBV27,TRBD2,TGTGCCAGCAGTTTATTGACTAGCGGGAGGGGAAATGAGCAGTTCTTC,CASSLLTSGRGNEQFF
TRBJ2-5,-,TRBV4-1,-,TGCGCCAGCAGCCAAGTTATTAGTTCGTGGGAGACCCAGTACTTC,CASSQVISSWETQYF
TRBJ2-7,-,TRBV7-9,-,TGTGCCAGCAGCTTTCGGAGGACCCCTGGGGAGCAGTACTTC,CASSFRRTPGEQYF
TRBJ2-5,once,TRBV20-1,-,TGCAGTGCTCCATATGCCAAAACGGGAATGGAGACCCAGTACTTC,CSAPYAKTGMETQYF
TRBJ2-2,-,TRBV20-1,-,TGCAGTGCTAGCGGCCCGGGGGAGCTGTTTTTT,CSASGPGELFF
TRBJ2-1,-,TRBV6-2/TRBV6-3,TRBD2,TGTGCCAGCAGTCCATCACTAGCGAGAGCAATGGAATGGTCCTACAATGAGCAGTTCTTC,CASSPSLARAMEWSYNEQFF
TRBJ2-5,-,TRBV7-9,-,TGTGCCAGCAGCCCCGGGGTTGCGGAGACCCAGTACTTC,CASSPGVAETQYF
TRBJ1-3,-,TRBV20-1,TRBD1,TGCAGTGCGGGCGGGACAGGGGAAACGGGAAACACCATATATTTT,CSAGGTGETGNTIYF
TRBJ1-1,-,TRBV12-3/TRBV12-4,TRBD1,TGTGCCAGCAGGCACAGGGGGCTGAGAGCTGAAGCTTTCTTT,CASRHRGLRAEAFF
TRBJ2-1,-,TRBV7-2,-,TGTGCCAGCAGCTTTACAGGGCTAGCGTACAATGAGCAGTTCTTC,CASSFTGLAYNEQFF
TRBJ2-7,-,TRBV7-2,TRBD2,TGTGCCAGCAGCTTTACTAGCGGGGTCGAGCAGTACTTC,CASSFTSGVEQYF
TRBJ2-6,-,TRBV3-1,-,TGTGCCAGCAGCCAACCGGCCAACGTCCTGACTTTC,CASSQPANVLTF
TRBJ1-1,-,TRBV29-1,-,TGCAGCGTTGAAGGGGGTGGCAGGGCGAACACTGAAGCTTTCTTT,CSVEGGGRANTEAFF
TRBJ1-2,few,TRBV6-1,TRBD1,TGTGCCAGCAGTCGGACAGGGGAGGGTGGCTACACCTTC,CASSRTGEGGYTF
TRBJ1-2,-,TRBV20-1,TRBD1,TGCAGTGCTAGCAACGCAGGGGGCTATGGCTACACCTTC,CSASNAGGYGYTF
TRBJ2-5,-,TRBV20-1,-,TGCAGTGCTGCTTTTGGAGCGGCCCGTCGCCTCCAAGAGACCCAGTACTTC,CSAAFGAARRLQETQYF
TRBJ2-1,-,TRBV12-3/TRBV12-4,TRBD2,TGTGCCAGCAGCCTAGCGGGAGATGGGGAGCAGTTCTTC,CASSLAGDGEQFF
TRBJ2-1,-,TRBV29-1,-,TGCAGCGTTGTCCCGGCGGGGAAAGGGAATGAGCAGTTCTTC,CSVVPAGKGNEQFF
TRBJ2-3,-,TRBV9,TRBD2,TGTGCCAGCAGCGTAAGATATGGGGGGGGAGATACGCAGTATTTT,CASSVRYGGGDTQYF
TRBJ2-5,-,TRBV11-1,-,TGTGCCAGCAACAAAATCGGGGGCCCTCCGGACTTC,CASNKIGGPPDF
TRBJ2-5,-,TRBV30,-,TGTGCCTGGAGGGGGGGCCCGTACCAAGAGACCCAGTACTTC,CAWRGGPYQETQYF
TRBJ2-1,-,TRBV28,-,TGTGCCAGCAGTTTGCCCATTAATGAGCAGTTCTTC,CASSLPINEQFF
TRBJ1-2,-,TRBV9,TRBD1,TGTGCCAGCGGGACCCGACAGGGGATGAGTGGCTACACCTTC,CASGTRQGMSGYTF
TRBJ2-2,once,TRBV12-3/TRBV12-4,-,TGTGCCAGCAGGGGTCCGGGGGCCGGGGAGCTGTTTTTT,CASRGPGAGELFF
TRBJ2-1,-,TRBV4-1,-,TGCGCCAGCAGCCAAGAGCCAGGACATGCAGGGGGGGAGCAGTTCTTC,CASSQEPGHAGGEQFF
TRBJ1-2,-,TRBV29-1,-,TGCAGCGTTGTAAAAGGGAACTATGGCTACACCTTC,CSVVKGNYGYTF
TRBJ2-1,-,TRBV7-3,TRBD2,TGTGCCAGCAGCCCGAGGAGCGGGAGGTACGATGAGCAGTTCTTC,CASSPRSGRYDEQFF
TRBJ2-6,-,TRBV5-4,TRBD1,TGTGCCAGCAGCTGGCCCGGGACAGGGGTCTCTGGGGCCAACGTCCTGACTTTC,CASSWPGTGVSGANVLTF